Each of the 6 T cell receptor beta chains below was sequenced from the same sample in a study of blood T cell repertoires in COVID-19. Libraries were prepared by immunoSEQ multiplex PCR; TCRdb keeps only in-frame clonotypes and omits some of them. The sample has some 400,000 clones; 90% are singletons. Sequenced: peripheral blood. These receptors all stem from a man between 18 and 29 years old with active or convalescent COVID-19.

V and J are TRBV7-9 and TRBJ2-6; D is possibly TRBD1 (6 bases). The germline CDR1 and CDR2 sequences are SEHNR and FQNEAQ (reference sequence). The CDR3 loop spans 16 amino acids. V gave up 5 bases and J gave up 0 bases, with 11 bases separating them. CDR3 nucleotide sequence: TGTGCCAGCAGCCGGACAGTTCTCTCTGGGGCCAACGTCCTGACTTTC. This sequence encodes CASSRTVLSGANVLTF.

The chain joins TRBV6-5 to TRBJ1-2, with TRBD1 matching over 11 bases. The CDR3 has 16 amino acids. With V trimmed by 2 bases and J by 4 bases, 6 bases remained unmatched. Germline CDR1 is MNHEY and CDR2 is SVGAGI. CDR3: CASSYTGQGAPYGYTF. The DNA for the CDR3 is TGTGCCAGCAGTTACACCGGACAGGGGGCCCCCTATGGCTACACCTTC.

The chain links TRBV13 to TRBJ1-1, with unresolved D. The germline gives CDR1 PRHDT, CDR2 FYEKMQ (reference sequence). CDR3 size: 15 residues. The V gene lost 4 bases and the J gene lost 2 bases, with 14 bases spanning the gap. The CDR3 DNA is TGTGCCAGCAGCTCCGATCGGACGGGAAACACTGAAGCTTTCTTT. It translates to CASSSDRTGNTEAFF.

This clone was counted between two and nine times. The CDR3 sequence: CASSPQELLVKNIQYF. The CDR3 nucleotides read TGTGCCAGCTCACCACAGGAGCTCCTAGTCAAAAACATTCAGTACTTC. The V gene is TRBV18, the J gene TRBJ2-4; D gene unclear. Germline V gene data show CDR1 as KGHSH and CDR2 as LQKENI. Trimming pared 1 base from V and 3 bases from J, leaving 13 bases between. The CDR3 contains 16 residues.

V gene TRBV7-9 combines with J gene TRBJ2-7; 10 bases fit TRBD2. After removal of 5 bases from V and 4 bases from J, the junction contained 8 bases not matched to a gene. Germline V CDR1 and CDR2: SEHNR, FQNEAQ (reference sequence). The CDR3 is made up of 15 amino acids. The CDR3 sequence: CASSPPSGSLYEQYF. The DNA for the CDR3 is TGTGCCAGCAGCCCCCCTAGCGGGAGTTTATACGAGCAGTACTTC.

The genes are TRBV5-4 and TRBJ2-7, with TRBD2 as a possible D gene (6 bases). Germline lookup yields CDR1 SGHNT and CDR2 YYREEE (reference sequence). V was pared by 3 bases and J by 3 bases, with 10 bases between. The CDR3 covers 13 residues. The CDR3 region has the DNA TGTGCCAGCAGCTCACTAGCAGGCTACGAGCAGTACTTC. Amino acid sequence: CASSSLAGYEQYF.